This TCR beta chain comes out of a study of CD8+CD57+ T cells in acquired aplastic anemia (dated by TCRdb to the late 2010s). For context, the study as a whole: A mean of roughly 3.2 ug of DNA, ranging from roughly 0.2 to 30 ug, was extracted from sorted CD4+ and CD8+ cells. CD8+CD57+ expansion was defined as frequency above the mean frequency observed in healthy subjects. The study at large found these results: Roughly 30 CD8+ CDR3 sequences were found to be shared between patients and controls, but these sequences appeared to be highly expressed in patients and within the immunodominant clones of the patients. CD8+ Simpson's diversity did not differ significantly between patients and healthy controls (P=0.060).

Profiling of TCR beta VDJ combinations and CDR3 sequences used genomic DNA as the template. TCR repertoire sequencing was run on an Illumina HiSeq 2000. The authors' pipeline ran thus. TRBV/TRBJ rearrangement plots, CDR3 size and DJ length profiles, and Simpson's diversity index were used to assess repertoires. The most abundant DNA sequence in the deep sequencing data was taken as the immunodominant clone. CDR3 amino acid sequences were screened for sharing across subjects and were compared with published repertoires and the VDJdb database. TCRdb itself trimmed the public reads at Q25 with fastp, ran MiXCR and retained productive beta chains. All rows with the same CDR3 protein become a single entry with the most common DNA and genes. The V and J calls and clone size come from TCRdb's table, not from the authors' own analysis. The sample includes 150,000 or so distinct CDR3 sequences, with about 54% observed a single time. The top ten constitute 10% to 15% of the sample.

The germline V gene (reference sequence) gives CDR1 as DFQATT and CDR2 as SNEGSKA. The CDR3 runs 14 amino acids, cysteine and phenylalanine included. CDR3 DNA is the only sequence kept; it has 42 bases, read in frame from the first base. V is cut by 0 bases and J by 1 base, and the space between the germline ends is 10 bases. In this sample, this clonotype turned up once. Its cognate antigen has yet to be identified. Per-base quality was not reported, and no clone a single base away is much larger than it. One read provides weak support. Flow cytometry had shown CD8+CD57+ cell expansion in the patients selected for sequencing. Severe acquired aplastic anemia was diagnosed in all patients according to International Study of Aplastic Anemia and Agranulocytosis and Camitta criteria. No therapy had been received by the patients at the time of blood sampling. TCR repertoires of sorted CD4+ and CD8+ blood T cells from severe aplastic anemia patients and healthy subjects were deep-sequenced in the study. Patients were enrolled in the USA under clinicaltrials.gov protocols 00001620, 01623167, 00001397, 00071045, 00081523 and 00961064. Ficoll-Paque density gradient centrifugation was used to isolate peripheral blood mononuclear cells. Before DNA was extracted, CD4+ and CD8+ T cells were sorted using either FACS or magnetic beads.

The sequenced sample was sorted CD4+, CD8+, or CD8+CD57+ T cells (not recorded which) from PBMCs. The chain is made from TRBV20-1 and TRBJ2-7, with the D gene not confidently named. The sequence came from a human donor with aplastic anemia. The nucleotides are TGCAGTGCTAGAGATTTACTGACATCCTACGAGCAGTACTTC. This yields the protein CSARDLLTSYEQYF.